Below, 19 T cell receptor beta chains from the same sample are listed, as sequenced in a study of long-term antiretroviral therapy in people with HIV. They ran version v3.0 of the immunoSEQ assay at survey level. Libraries were prepared by immunoSEQ multiplex PCR; TCRdb keeps only in-frame clonotypes and omits some of them. The sample lists approximately 22,000 clones; around 83% were seen once. This material consisted of unsorted PBMCs, taken 1.3 years after starting antiretroviral therapy. The receptors shown here come from a man in his 60s with HIV.

V and J are TRBV19 and TRBJ1-1; possible D gene TRBD1, 5 bases. The CDR3 is 16 amino acids. V was cut by 3 bases and J by 0 bases, with 14 bases left in between. The germline V gene encodes CDR1 LNHDA and CDR2 SQIVND (reference sequence). The CDR3 DNA reads TGTGCCAGTAGTATCGCAGGGCGGAGCATGAACACTGAAGCTTTCTTT. Translation: CASSIAGRSMNTEAFF.

The chain carries TRBV25-1 and TRBJ1-6, with TRBD1 identical over 8 bases. Losses at the gene ends were 3 bases for V and 8 bases for J; bases not matched to a gene: 6. CDR1 is MGHDK and CDR2 is SYGVNS in the germline V gene. This CDR3 is 15 amino acids long. Here the CDR3 reads CASSDRTGYHSPLHF. In DNA, the CDR3 is TGTGCCAGCAGTGACAGGACAGGGTACCATTCACCCCTCCACTTT.

This clone was found once. The V and J genes are TRBV27 and TRBJ1-2; tentative D call: TRBD1 (6 bases). V shed 1 base and J shed 4 bases, with 13 bases lying between them. From germline, CDR1 is MNHEY and CDR2 SMNVEV (reference sequence). This CDR3 has 15 residues. The CDR3 region is CASSLYTGPAYGYTF. The CDR3, as DNA: TGTGCCAGCAGTTTATACACAGGGCCGGCCTATGGCTACACCTTC.

The gene calls are TRBV5-1 and TRBJ1-1; TRBD1 agrees at 8 bases. This CDR3 contains 14 residues. V lost 1 base to trimming and J lost 3 bases; unmatched junction nucleotides: 2. CDR1 and CDR2 from the germline V gene are SGHRS and YFSETQ. CDR3 amino acids: CASSLYRGYTEAFF. CDR3 nucleotide sequence: TGCGCCAGCAGCTTGTACAGGGGGTACACTGAAGCTTTCTTT. Full variable domain (outside the CDR3, taken from reference TRBV5-1 and TRBJ1-1): KAGVTQTPRYLIKTRGQQVTLSCSPISGHRSVSWYQQTPGQGLQFLFEYFSETQRNKGNFPGRFSGRQFSNSRSEMNVSTLELGDSALYLCASSLYRGYTEAFFGQGTRLTVV.

The rearrangement joins TRBV29-1 to TRBJ1-3; 9 bases are a match to TRBD1. V lost 7 bases to trimming and J lost 4 bases; unmatched junction nucleotides: 8. The CDR3 totals 14 residues. The germline CDR1 and CDR2 sequences are SQVTM and ANQGSEA. The CDR3 loop reads CSASGTGSGNTIYF. The DNA of the CDR3 is TGCAGCGCCTCCGGGACAGGGTCCGGAAACACCATATATTTT.

The V and J genes are TRBV19 and TRBJ1-1; 12 bases map to TRBD1. CDR3 size: 17 residues. Germline V gene data show CDR1 as LNHDA and CDR2 as SQIVND (reference sequence). V was clipped by 6 bases and J by 0 bases; unmatched bases: 8. The CDR3 region has the DNA TGTGCCAGTAGCCCCCGGGGACAGGGGGCGGTGAACACTGAAGCTTTCTTT. Its translation is CASSPRGQGAVNTEAFF.

The V call is TRBV6-7, the J call TRBJ1-1, with unresolved D. TRBV6-7 is identified as an open reading frame with a role that is uncertain. The CDR3 contains 16 residues. Trimming took 7 bases from V and 0 from J, leaving 18 bases between them. The CDR3 loop is CASTFRAAPLNTEAFF. In DNA, the CDR3 is TGTGCCAGCACCTTCCGAGCGGCCCCACTGAACACTGAAGCTTTCTTT.

The chain combines TRBV18 with TRBJ1-2, with TRBD1 as a possible D gene (5 bases). With 3 bases removed from V and 2 bases from J, the gap between germline ends came to 10 bases. Germline CDR1 KGHSH, CDR2 LQKENI. The CDR3 contains 14 residues. In DNA form, the CDR3 reads TGTGCCAGCTCACCCGACAAGGGGAACTATGGCTACACCTTC. This encodes CASSPDKGNYGYTF. Together with reference TRBV18 and TRBJ1-2, the CDR3 gives the full variable domain: NAGVMQNPRHLVRRRGQEARLRCSPMKGHSHVYWYRQLPEEGLKFMVYLQKENIIDESGMPKERFSAEFPKEGPSILRIQQVVRGDSAAYFCASSPDKGNYGYTFGSGTRLTVV.

This clone occurred once. V and J are TRBV6-1 and TRBJ2-3; D is possibly TRBD1 (5 bases). V lost 5 bases and J lost 6, with 12 bases in between. The germline CDR1 and CDR2 sequences are MNHNS and SASEGT. This CDR3 has 13 amino acids. In DNA form, the CDR3 reads TGTGCCAGCAGTAGACAGTGGCCCGATACGCAGTATTTT. It codes for CASSRQWPDTQYF.

The rearrangement uses TRBV5-4 and TRBJ2-1, with a possible D match to TRBD1 (6 bases). The V end lost 4 bases, the J end lost 1 base, and 12 bases lay between the germline ends. The germline gives CDR1 SGHNT, CDR2 YYREEE (reference sequence). The CDR3 loop spans 15 amino acids. This CDR3 is CASSPTGDSYNEQFF. In nucleotides, the CDR3 is TGTGCCAGCAGCCCGACAGGTGATTCCTACAATGAGCAGTTCTTC.

The genes are TRBV18 and TRBJ1-1; D gene uncertain. Germline V gene sequence: CDR1 KGHSH, CDR2 LQKENI. V lost 0 bases and J lost 11, with 16 bases in between. The CDR3 is 14 residues long. The CDR3 reads CASSPPLGRTSAFF. CDR3 in DNA: TGTGCCAGCTCACCACCCTTGGGCCGAACGTCGGCTTTCTTT. Filled out from reference TRBV18 and TRBJ1-1, the complete variable domain reads NAGVMQNPRHLVRRRGQEARLRCSPMKGHSHVYWYRQLPEEGLKFMVYLQKENIIDESGMPKERFSAEFPKEGPSILRIQQVVRGDSAAYFCASSPPLGRTSAFFGQGTRLTVV.

V gene TRBV18 combines with J gene TRBJ2-1; D ambiguous. CDR1 and CDR2 (germline): KGHSH, LQKENI. The CDR3 totals 15 residues. With 4 bases removed from V and 0 bases from J, the gap between germline ends came to 10 bases. The DNA for the CDR3 is TGTGCCAGCTCACTCCTGGAGAGCTCCTACAATGAGCAGTTCTTC. Protein product: CASSLLESSYNEQFF.

The chain links TRBV7-3 to TRBJ2-7; no clear D. Germline loops: CDR1 SGHTA, CDR2 FQGTGA. The CDR3 sequence is 15 residues long. Trimming removed 0 bases at V and 0 bases at J, with 9 bases between. The CDR3 region is CASSLTPVSSYEQYF. For the CDR3, the DNA is TGTGCCAGCAGCTTAACCCCGGTTAGCTCCTACGAGCAGTACTTC.

The V and J genes are TRBV5-4 and TRBJ2-7, with TRBD2 as a possible D gene (5 bases). CDR1 is SGHNT and CDR2 is YYREEE in the germline V gene (reference sequence). V lost 5 bases, J lost 3 bases, and 18 bases lay in between. The CDR3 has 15 residues. This CDR3 reads CASSLDSNSYYEQYF. The CDR3 nucleotides are TGTGCCAGCAGTCTGGACTCGAACAGCTACTACGAGCAGTACTTC.

The V gene is TRBV6-5, the J gene TRBJ2-3; D remains ambiguous. The germline V and J ends were trimmed by 6 bases and 6 bases, with 7 bases remaining between them. The germline V gene has CDR1 MNHEY and CDR2 SVGAGI. The CDR3 length is 11 residues. Here the CDR3 reads CASRRHDTQYF. CDR3 nucleotide sequence: TGTGCCAGCAGACGCCACGATACGCAGTATTTT.

This clone was observed once. V is TRBV13 and J is TRBJ2-3; D unresolved. Germline values: CDR1 PRHDT, CDR2 FYEKMQ (reference sequence). The CDR3 runs to 11 residues. V lost 5 bases and J 5 bases, leaving 5 bases between the germline ends. CDR3 nucleotides: TGTGCCAGCAGCATACGAGATACGCAGTATTTT. Translation: CASSIRDTQYF.

The chain has TRBV7-6 and TRBJ1-5, with no clear D. CDR1 SGHVS and CDR2 FNYEAQ come from the germline V gene. This CDR3 contains 13 residues. With 4 bases removed from V and 7 bases from J, the gap between germline ends came to 11 bases. As DNA, the CDR3 is TGTGCCAGCAGCTCACTCGACACACAGCCCCAGCATTTT. Protein sequence: CASSSLDTQPQHF.

The chain combines TRBV5-4 with TRBJ2-3, with no clear D. The CDR3 consists of 11 residues. V lost 2 bases and J 6 bases, leaving 4 bases between the germline ends. CDR1 and CDR2 from the germline V gene are SGHNT and YYREEE (reference sequence). CDR3 sequence (DNA): TGTGCCAGCAGCTTCATGGATACGCAGTATTTT. Amino acid sequence: CASSFMDTQYF.

The chain combines TRBV5-1 with TRBJ2-3; TRBD2 matches 11 bases. The germline V gene encodes CDR1 SGHRS and CDR2 YFSETQ. This CDR3 is 18 amino acids long. V lost 4 bases, J lost 4 bases, and 14 bases stayed unmatched. The CDR3 reads CASSIFRTSGLGSDTQYF. The CDR3 DNA reads as TGCGCCAGCAGCATATTCCGGACTAGCGGGCTCGGATCAGATACGCAGTATTTT.